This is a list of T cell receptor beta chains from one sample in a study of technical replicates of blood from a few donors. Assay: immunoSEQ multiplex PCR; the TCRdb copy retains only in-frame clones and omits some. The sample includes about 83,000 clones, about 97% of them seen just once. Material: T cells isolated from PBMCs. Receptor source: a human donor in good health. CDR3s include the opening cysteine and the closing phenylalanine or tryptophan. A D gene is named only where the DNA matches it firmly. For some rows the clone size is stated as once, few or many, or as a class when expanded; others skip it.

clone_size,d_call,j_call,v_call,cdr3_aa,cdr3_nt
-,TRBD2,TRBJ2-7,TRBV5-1,CASSVSSGNEQYF,TGCGCCAGCAGCGTGTCTAGCGGGAACGAGCAGTACTTC
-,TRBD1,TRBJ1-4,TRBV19,CASSMQGAVNEKLFF,TGTGCCAGTAGTATGCAGGGGGCCGTAAATGAAAAACTGTTTTTT
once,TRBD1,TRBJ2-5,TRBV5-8,CASSFKFRGRTEGTQYF,TGTGCCAGCAGTTTCAAGTTCAGGGGGCGGACCGAAGGGACCCAGTACTTC
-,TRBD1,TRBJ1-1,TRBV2,CAPERTGGKAFF,TGTGCCCCAGAGAGGACAGGGGGGAAAGCTTTCTTT
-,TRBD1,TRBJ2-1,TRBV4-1,CASSQVPGTGLNEQFF,TGCGCCAGCAGCCAAGTGCCGGGGACAGGGCTCAATGAGCAGTTCTTC
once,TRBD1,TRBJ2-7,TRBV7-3,CASSLGQNEQYF,TGTGCCAGCAGTTTGGGACAGAACGAGCAGTACTTC
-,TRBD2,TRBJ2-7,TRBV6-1,CASRPSGATLYEQYF,TGTGCCAGCAGGCCTAGCGGGGCCACTCTCTACGAGCAGTACTTC
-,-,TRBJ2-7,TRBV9,CASSEGLADFSYEQYF,TGTGCCAGCAGCGAAGGCCTTGCGGACTTCTCCTACGAGCAGTACTTC
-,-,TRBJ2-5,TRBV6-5,CASSSYPGAGETQYF,TGTGCCAGCAGTTCCTACCCAGGGGCCGGGGAGACCCAGTACTTC
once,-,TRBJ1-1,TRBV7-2,CASSLNREAFF,TGTGCCAGCAGCTTAAACAGGGAAGCTTTCTTT
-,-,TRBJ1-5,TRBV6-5,CASSYSTQGGQPQHF,TGTGCCAGCAGTTACTCGACGCAGGGTGGACAGCCCCAGCATTTT
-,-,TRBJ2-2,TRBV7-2,CASSLRKQGGELFF,TGTGCCAGCAGCCTAAGGAAGCAGGGGGGGGAGCTGTTTTTT
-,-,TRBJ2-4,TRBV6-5,CASSPTELAKNIQYF,TGTGCCAGCAGCCCGACGGAGCTAGCCAAAAACATTCAGTACTTC
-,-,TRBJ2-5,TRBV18,CASSPSGEETQYF,TGTGCCAGCTCACCGTCCGGGGAAGAGACCCAGTACTTC
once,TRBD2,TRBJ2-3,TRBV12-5,CASGLYPTSGPYFSTDTQYF,TGTGCTAGTGGTTTGTATCCCACTAGCGGACCATACTTTAGCACAGATACGCAGTATTTT
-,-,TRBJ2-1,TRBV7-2,CASSSSVFYNEQFF,TGTGCCAGCAGCTCGAGTGTCTTCTACAATGAGCAGTTCTTC
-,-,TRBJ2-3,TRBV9,CASSVAWHSSTDTQYF,TGTGCCAGCAGCGTAGCATGGCATTCCAGCACAGATACGCAGTATTTT
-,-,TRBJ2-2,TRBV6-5,CASSLETGELFF,TGTGCCAGCAGTTTAGAAACCGGGGAGCTGTTTTTT
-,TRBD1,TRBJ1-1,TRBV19,CASSYDREGPEAFF,TGTGCCAGTAGTTACGACAGGGAAGGGCCTGAAGCTTTCTTT
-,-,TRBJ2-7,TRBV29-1,CSGRQAYEQYF,TGCAGCGGTCGACAGGCCTACGAGCAGTACTTC
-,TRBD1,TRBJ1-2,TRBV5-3,CARSSPGQLNYGYTF,TGTGCCAGAAGCTCCCCGGGACAGCTTAACTATGGCTACACCTTC
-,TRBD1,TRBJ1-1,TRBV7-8,CASSSPRDRGIDFQRAFF,TGTGCCAGCAGCTCGCCCAGGGACAGGGGGATCGATTTTCAGCGAGCTTTCTTT
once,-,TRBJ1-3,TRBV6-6,CASSYSRHTIYF,TGTGCCAGCAGTTACTCGAGGCACACCATATATTTT
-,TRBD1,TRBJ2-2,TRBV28,CASRQGAGAGELFF,TGTGCCAGCAGACAGGGGGCAGGGGCCGGGGAGCTGTTTTTT
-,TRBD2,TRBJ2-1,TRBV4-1,CASSWTRLAGSSYNEQFF,TGCGCCAGCAGCTGGACTCGACTAGCGGGTTCCTCCTACAATGAGCAGTTCTTC
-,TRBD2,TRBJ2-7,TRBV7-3,CASSSGLAGGREQYF,TGTGCCAGCAGCTCGGGACTAGCGGGAGGCCGTGAGCAGTACTTC
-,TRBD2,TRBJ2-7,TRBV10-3,CAIRGGGGSYEQYF,TGTGCCATCAGGGGCGGGGGAGGCTCCTACGAGCAGTACTTC
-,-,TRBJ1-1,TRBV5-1,CASSPSRERDTEAFF,TGCGCCAGCAGCCCTAGTCGGGAGCGTGACACTGAAGCTTTCTTT
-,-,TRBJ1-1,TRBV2,CASSDYGRVFTEAFF,TGTGCCAGCAGTGATTACGGCAGGGTCTTTACTGAAGCTTTCTTT
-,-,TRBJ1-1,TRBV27,CATGAVRGSLLNF,TGTGCCACAGGGGCGGTAAGGGGATCTTTGCTGAATTTT
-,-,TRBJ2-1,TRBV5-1,CASSLAAGGNEQFF,TGCGCCAGCAGCTTGGCGGCGGGTGGCAATGAGCAGTTCTTC
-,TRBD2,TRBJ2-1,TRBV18,CASSPKRLAGGPGYNEQFF,TGTGCCAGCTCACCAAAGAGATTAGCGGGAGGGCCGGGTTACAATGAGCAGTTCTTC
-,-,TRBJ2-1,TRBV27,CASSPIPRGEQFF,TGTGCCAGCAGTCCTATTCCTAGGGGTGAGCAGTTCTTC
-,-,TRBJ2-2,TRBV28,CATFGQILDTGELFF,TGTGCCACCTTTGGACAGATACTTGACACCGGGGAGCTGTTTTTT
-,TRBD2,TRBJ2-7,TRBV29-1,CSVLAVYEQYF,TGCAGCGTACTAGCGGTATACGAGCAGTACTTC
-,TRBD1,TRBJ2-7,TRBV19,CASSRDRDSYEQYF,TGTGCCAGTAGTCGGGACCGGGACAGCTACGAGCAGTACTTC
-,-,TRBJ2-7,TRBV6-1,CASRGGPTYEQYF,TGTGCCAGCAGGGGGGGACCAACCTACGAGCAGTACTTC
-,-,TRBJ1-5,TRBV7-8,CASSALQGSYSNQPQHF,TGTGCCAGCAGCGCCTTACAGGGATCATATAGCAATCAGCCCCAGCATTTT
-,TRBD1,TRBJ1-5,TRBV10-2,CASSGTGKNQPQHF,TGCGCCAGCAGTGGGACAGGGAAGAATCAGCCCCAGCATTTT
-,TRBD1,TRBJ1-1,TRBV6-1,CASSVGQGLTEAFF,TGTGCCAGCAGTGTCGGACAGGGGCTCACTGAAGCTTTCTTT
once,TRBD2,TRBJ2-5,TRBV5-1,CASSLRIAGYQETQYF,TGCGCCAGCAGCTTGCGGATAGCGGGATACCAAGAGACCCAGTACTTC
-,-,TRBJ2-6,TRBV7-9,CASSYTGKAFSGANVLTF,TGTGCCAGCAGCTACACAGGAAAAGCCTTCTCTGGGGCCAACGTCCTGACTTTC
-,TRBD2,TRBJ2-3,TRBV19,CASSSGRAVTDTQYF,TGTGCCAGTAGTTCTGGGAGGGCCGTCACAGATACGCAGTATTTT
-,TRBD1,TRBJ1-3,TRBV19,CAAQGAFGNTIYF,TGTGCCGCACAGGGGGCATTTGGAAACACCATATATTTT
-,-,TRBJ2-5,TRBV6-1,CASSTVTQYF,TGTGCCAGCAGTACGGTGACCCAGTACTTC
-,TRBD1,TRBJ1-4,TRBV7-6,CASSLKDRTEKLFF,TGTGCCAGCAGCCTCAAGGACAGGACCGAAAAACTGTTTTTT
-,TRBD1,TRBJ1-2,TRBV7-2,CASSAGQGIDGYTF,TGTGCCAGCAGCGCGGGACAGGGGATAGATGGCTACACCTTC
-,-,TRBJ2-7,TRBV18,CASSPPEPGMNSYEQYF,TGTGCCAGCTCACCACCGGAGCCGGGAATGAACTCCTACGAGCAGTACTTC
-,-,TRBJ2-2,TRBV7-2,CASSSRGNTGELFF,TGTGCCAGCAGCTCCCGCGGTAACACCGGGGAGCTGTTTTTT
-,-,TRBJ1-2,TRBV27,CASSLSLRQPHYGYTF,TGTGCCAGCAGTTTATCCCTTCGACAGCCTCACTATGGCTACACCTTC
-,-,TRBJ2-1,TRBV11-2,CASSLDLKGPAYNEQFF,TGTGCCAGCAGCTTAGATCTGAAGGGGCCGGCCTACAATGAGCAGTTCTTC
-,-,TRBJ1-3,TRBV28,CASSLEQGSGNTIYF,TGTGCCAGCAGTTTAGAACAGGGTTCTGGAAACACCATATATTTT
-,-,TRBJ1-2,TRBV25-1,CASSERQGNYGYTF,TGTGCCAGCAGTGAGAGGCAGGGGAACTATGGCTACACCTTC